This T cell receptor beta chain was recovered during a study of blood T cell repertoires in COVID-19. Study-wide context: The study drew acute and convalescent COVID-19 samples from the United States, Italy and Spain.

As processed by the authors: Nucleated cell counts were estimated from reference gene primer amplification. TCRdb's table, derived via immunoSEQ multiplex PCR, lists solely in-frame clones and lacks some. V and J calls and clone size are given by that table; D and trimming were obtained from the DNA. Of some 400,000 clones in the sample, 80% to 95% were seen once. The germline gives CDR1 LNHDA, CDR2 SQIVND (reference sequence). The V segment lost 4 bases and the J segment 9 bases; nucleotides outside the gene matches: 6. The CDR3 is 14 residues long. Researchers sorted participants into cohorts using their self-reported clinical history.

Source material: PBMCs or T cells enriched from blood (not recorded which). V is TRBV19 and J is TRBJ1-6; 7 bases map to TRBD1. This TCR was recovered from a middle-aged woman who had been exposed to COVID-19. Written as DNA, the CDR3 is TGTGCCAGTAGTAATAGGGGGCCGGGTTCACCCCTCCACTTT. Its protein product is CASSNRGPGSPLHF.